This T cell receptor (beta chain) comes out of a study of blood T cells in healthy people across ages. Sample-barcoded 5' priming and a J-beta primer mix drove a second PCR of about 7 to 12 cycles. Researchers report that a template-switch adaptor with 12 random nucleotides tagged each cDNA molecule. Paired-end reads containing CDR3 totaled no fewer than 2.5 million for each sample. In TCRdb, the 5' RACE reads were re-called with MiXCR into one record per CDR3 protein. This table holds around 940,000 distinct CDR3 sequences, around 54% found once. To note about this clonotype: The antigen is not known.

The V gene's germline CDR1 is SGHTA and CDR2 FQGNSA. This CDR3 is built from 16 residues. The V end was cut by 2 bases, the J end by 0 bases, with 13 bases between. General study results and limits: Because donor CMV status was unknown, expanded clonotype changes were possibly confounded.

The TCR originated in a woman aged 60-70 years in good health. The rearrangement links TRBV7-2 to TRBJ1-2; D not certain. The sequenced material came from blood. CDR3 sequence (DNA): TGTGCCAGCAGCTTACGCCCTTCAATAGCTAACTATGGCTACACCTTC. Amino acids: CASSLRPSIANYGYTF.